These 28 T cell receptor beta chains came from one sample sequenced in a study of T cell responses to AZD1222 COVID-19 vaccine (dated by TCRdb to the early 2020s). The library was prepared using the immunoSEQ multiplex PCR assay. Held by TCRdb, this immuneACCESS table contains in-frame sequences only and omits some clones. Under half of the omission traces to an unresolved V gene where checked; the cause of the rest is unknown. Counted in this sample were about 120,000 clones; roughly 88% of them appeared once. In total, the top ten clones hold roughly 3.6% of the sample. The sample's time point label, decoded: baseline before first vaccination. The sample in question was peripheral blood, obtained on day 0 of AZD1222 vaccination. These receptors came from an adult in good health.

This rearrangement joins TRBV7-9 to TRBJ1-2; TRBD1 is a possible D gene (6 bases). Trimming took off 3 bases at V and 1 base at J, with 9 bases between the two ends. The CDR3 extends over 14 amino acids. Per the germline V gene, CDR1 is SEHNR and CDR2 is FQNEAQ (reference sequence). In DNA form, the CDR3 reads TGTGCCAGCAGCTTGGGGGCCGGTAACTATGGCTACACCTTC. It specifies CASSLGAGNYGYTF.

This chain uses TRBV10-3 with TRBJ1-1; D unclear. The CDR3 length is 13 residues. The germline V gene has CDR1 ENHRY and CDR2 SYGVKD. V gave up 6 bases and J gave up 1 base, with 9 bases separating them. The CDR3 DNA reads as TGTGCCATCAGCTACGGCGGGAACACTGAAGCTTTCTTT. Its protein is CAISYGGNTEAFF.

This clone was found once. This chain joins TRBV9 and TRBJ2-3; D might be TRBD2 (5 bases). From germline, CDR1 is SGDLS and CDR2 YYNGEE. The CDR3 extends over 16 amino acids. V gave up 0 bases and J gave up 0 bases, with 11 bases separating them. In nucleotides, the CDR3 is TGTGCCAGCAGCGTAGGTTCGGACTTAAGCACAGATACGCAGTATTTT. It is translated as CASSVGSDLSTDTQYF.

V gene TRBV5-6 combines with J gene TRBJ1-4; TRBD1 agrees at 11 bases. This CDR3 comprises 17 residues. Germline assignment: CDR1 SGHDT and CDR2 YYEEEE. V was pared by 4 bases and J by 3 bases, with 8 bases of the junction left unmatched. The CDR3 region has the DNA TGTGCCAGCAGCAATGGACAGGGGGCGCAGGCTAATGAAAAACTGTTTTTT. It encodes CASSNGQGAQANEKLFF.

The V call is TRBV3-1 (or the pseudogene TRBV3-2), the J call TRBJ1-3; tentatively, D is TRBD1 (6 bases). In germline, CDR1 is LGHDT, CDR2 YNNKEL (reference sequence). V was shortened by 4 bases and J by 0 bases, with 10 bases between the two germline ends. The CDR3 runs 15 residues. CDR3 loop: CASSLDRSSGNTIYF. The CDR3 DNA sequence: TGTGCCAGCAGCCTGGACAGATCCTCTGGAAACACCATATATTTT.

The rearrangement uses TRBV11-3 and TRBJ2-5; the D is unclear. Between the trimmed V and J ends, which lost 1 base and 1 base, there was a span of 13 bases. The CDR3 is made up of 16 amino acids. Germline V lookup: CDR1 SGHNT, CDR2 YENEEA. The CDR3 reads CASSLGGFRSQETQYF. CDR3 DNA: TGTGCCAGCAGCTTAGGTGGGTTTCGGAGCCAAGAGACCCAGTACTTC.

This clone appeared a single time. CDR3 protein: CASSYSDTGAHEQYF. DNA of the CDR3: TGTGCCAGCAGTTACTCAGATACGGGGGCCCACGAGCAGTACTTC. The V call is TRBV6-5, the J call TRBJ2-7; D is possibly TRBD1 or TRBD2 (6 bases each). Trimming left V 0 bases short and J 5 bases short, with 14 bases between. CDR1 is MNHEY and CDR2 is SVGAGI in the germline V gene. This CDR3 region has 15 residues.

The table lists this clone with a count of one. V usage is TRBV11-2 and J usage is TRBJ1-1; no firm D call. Between the trimmed V and J ends, which lost 5 bases and 1 base, there was a span of 5 bases. This CDR3 comprises 12 residues. Germline assignment: CDR1 SGHAT and CDR2 FQNNGV. The CDR3 DNA is TGTGCCAGCAGCCCGGAGAACACTGAAGCTTTCTTT. Encoded protein: CASSPENTEAFF.

This clone appeared a few times. J is TRBJ2-2 and V is TRBV7-9; maybe TRBD2 (6 bases). V lost 2 bases, J lost 0 bases, and 10 bases lay in between. The CDR3 has 16 amino acids. The germline CDR1 and CDR2 sequences are SEHNR and FQNEAQ (reference sequence). The CDR3 nucleotides are TGTGCCAGCAGCTTAAGCGGGCGTTCGAACACCGGGGAGCTGTTTTTT. It codes for CASSLSGRSNTGELFF.

The chain recombines TRBV11-2 with TRBJ1-1; 10 positions match TRBD1. The germline CDR1 and CDR2 sequences are SGHAT and FQNNGV. V shed 5 bases and J 8 bases; nucleotides not matched to a gene: 8. The CDR3 contains 14 residues. In DNA form, the CDR3 reads TGTGCCAGCAGCCTGACAGGGGGCTCGGGCGAAGCTTTCTTT. It encodes CASSLTGGSGEAFF.

This sequence joins TRBV10-3 and TRBJ2-5; perhaps TRBD2 as D (6 bases). CDR3 length: 15 residues. Deletions cut 4 bases from V and 2 bases from J, with 14 bases between. Germline V gives CDR1 ENHRY, CDR2 SYGVKD. The CDR3 region has the DNA TGTGCCATCAGTGGAGTAGGAGGGGTACAAGAGACCCAGTACTTC. Protein: CAISGVGGVQETQYF.

V usage is TRBV4-2 and J usage is TRBJ2-2; 8 positions agree with TRBD2. Germline CDR1 LGHNA, CDR2 YNFKEQ. The CDR3 spans 18 residues. Trimming at V came to 1 base and at J to 4 bases, leaving 11 bases not matched to a gene. The CDR3 is CASSQVTRGGRGTGELFF. In nucleotides, the CDR3 is TGTGCCAGCAGCCAAGTTACCCGCGGGGGGCGGGGCACCGGGGAGCTGTTTTTT.

The rearrangement links TRBV5-5 to TRBJ1-2, with D hard to call. From germline, CDR1 is SGHKS and CDR2 YYEKEE (reference sequence). This CDR3 is 14 amino acids long. Trimming took off 5 bases at V and 4 bases at J, with 15 bases between the two ends. The CDR3 sequence is CASSTGVSGYGYTF. In DNA, the CDR3 is TGTGCCAGCAGTACCGGGGTGTCTGGCTATGGCTACACCTTC.

The chain employs TRBV10-3 and TRBJ1-5; TRBD1 matches at 7 bases. Per the germline V gene, CDR1 is ENHRY and CDR2 is SYGVKD. The V and J ends lost 3 bases and 12 bases, in that order; junction bases with no gene match: 8. The CDR3 contains 13 residues. CDR3 DNA sequence: TGTGCCATCAGTGACCAAGACAGGGATCGCCAGCATTTT. Residues: CAISDQDRDRQHF.

The chain recombines TRBV7-9 with TRBJ2-1; 9 nucleotides agree with TRBD2. Germline loops: CDR1 SEHNR, CDR2 FQNEAQ (reference sequence). The CDR3 spans 17 residues. The trim removed 0 bases at V and 9 bases at J, leaving 12 bases unmatched. The CDR3 region has the DNA TGTGCCAGCAGCTTAGCAAATGGGCGAATAGCGGGGGTTGAGCAGTTCTTC. Its protein is CASSLANGRIAGVEQFF.

V gene TRBV18 combines with J gene TRBJ2-1; D unclear. V gave up 5 bases and J gave up 6 bases, with 17 bases separating them. CDR1 and CDR2 (germline): KGHSH, LQKENI. The CDR3 runs 15 residues. The CDR3 region is CASSFGTYTINEQFF. Here the CDR3 DNA reads TGTGCCAGCTCATTCGGAACCTACACGATCAATGAGCAGTTCTTC.

The chain carries TRBV3-1 (or the pseudogene TRBV3-2) and TRBJ2-5, with D possibly being TRBD1 (5 bases). CDR3 size: 16 residues. The V and J ends lost 0 bases and 4 bases respectively, with 15 bases between them. In germline, CDR1 is LGHDT, CDR2 YNNKEL (reference sequence). CDR3 coding DNA: TGTGCCAGCAGCCAAGACGTGGGGCCGTGGGGAGAGACCCAGTACTTC. Encoded protein: CASSQDVGPWGETQYF.

The CDR3 coding sequence is TGTGCCAGCAGTTTACACGGCAATCAGCCCCAGCATTTT. Its translation: CASSLHGNQPQHF. This chain joins TRBV27 and TRBJ1-5, with D hard to call. Germline CDR1 and CDR2: MNHEY and SMNVEV (reference sequence). The CDR3 runs to 13 residues. Trimming stripped 2 bases from V and 2 bases from J, with 4 bases between.

The chain combines TRBV5-4 with TRBJ1-6; tentative D call: TRBD1 (5 bases). This CDR3 has 14 residues. V gave up 1 base and J gave up 6 bases, with 8 bases separating them. Germline CDR1 and CDR2: SGHNT and YYREEE (reference sequence). The DNA of the CDR3 is TGTGCCAGCAGCTTGTGGGGCCCTAATTCACCCCTCCACTTT. Translating it yields CASSLWGPNSPLHF.

This clone was observed a few times. The chain joins TRBV7-3 to TRBJ1-5; D call uncertain. In germline, CDR1 is SGHTA, CDR2 FQGTGA. The CDR3 consists of 14 residues. The V end lost 5 bases, the J end lost 2 bases, and 10 bases lay between the germline ends. The CDR3 spells CASSPSGGNQPQHF. The CDR3 DNA reads as TGTGCCAGCAGCCCGTCGGGAGGCAATCAGCCCCAGCATTTT.

CDR3 loop: CASSNRGNTEAFF. The DNA for the CDR3 is TGTGCCAGCAGTAACAGGGGGAACACTGAAGCTTTCTTT. The rearrangement joins TRBV6-5 to TRBJ1-1; 7 bases map to TRBD1. The CDR3 is made up of 13 amino acids. Per the germline V gene, CDR1 is MNHEY and CDR2 is SVGAGI. Trimming at V came to 5 bases and at J to 1 base, leaving 1 base not matched to a gene.

The chain combines TRBV6-5 with TRBJ2-7; 7 bases align to TRBD1. The J segment lost 1 base and the V segment lost 6 bases, leaving 6 bases of the junction unmatched. Per the germline V gene, CDR1 is MNHEY and CDR2 is SVGAGI. The CDR3 runs 14 residues. The CDR3 nucleotides read TGTGCCAGCAGACCGGGACAGATATCCTACGAGCAGTACTTC. Its protein product is CASRPGQISYEQYF.

The chain joins TRBV19 to TRBJ1-2; 12 nucleotides line up with TRBD1. The CDR3 is 17 residues long. After removal of 5 bases from V and 5 bases from J, the junction contained 12 bases not matched to a gene. The V gene's germline CDR1 is LNHDA and CDR2 SQIVND (reference sequence). The CDR3 spells CASSSSSGTGGAYGYTF. The CDR3 DNA sequence: TGTGCCAGTAGTTCTTCGTCCGGGACAGGGGGCGCGTATGGCTACACCTTC.

This clone was found once. This sequence joins TRBV18 and TRBJ1-1; D call uncertain. The length of the CDR3 is 14 residues. Germline lookup yields CDR1 KGHSH and CDR2 LQKENI. V lost 6 bases, J lost 0 bases, and 11 bases lay in between. Written as DNA, the CDR3 is TGTGCCAGCTCTCCGATAAGAATGAACACTGAAGCTTTCTTT. Translated: CASSPIRMNTEAFF.

This clone was seen a single time. The rearrangement links TRBV11-2 to TRBJ1-2; D is unclear. V was pared by 0 bases and J by 4 bases, with 12 bases between. In germline, CDR1 is SGHAT, CDR2 FQNNGV. The CDR3 loop spans 15 amino acids. DNA of the CDR3: TGTGCCAGCAGCTTAGATTCGGGGTTCATCTATGGCTACACCTTC. Translation gives CASSLDSGFIYGYTF.

This rearrangement joins TRBV5-1 to TRBJ1-6; D perhaps matches TRBD1 (5 bases). V was cut by 5 bases and J by 9 bases, with 12 bases left in between. There are 13 residues in the CDR3. The germline gives CDR1 SGHRS, CDR2 YFSETQ. CDR3 DNA: TGCGCCAGCAGTCCCCAGGGTCCTTCACCCCTCCACTTT. This encodes CASSPQGPSPLHF. The entire variable domain, with the rest obtained from reference TRBV5-1 and TRBJ1-6, is as follows: KAGVTQTPRYLIKTRGQQVTLSCSPISGHRSVSWYQQTPGQGLQFLFEYFSETQRNKGNFPGRFSGRQFSNSRSEMNVSTLELGDSALYLCASSPQGPSPLHFGNGTRLTVT.

The chain links TRBV24-1 to TRBJ2-3; TRBD2 matches 7 bases. After removal of 9 bases from V and 4 bases from J, the junction contained 12 bases not matched to a gene. The CDR3 has 15 residues. Germline CDR1 reads KGHDR; CDR2 reads SFDVKD. The CDR3 coding sequence is TGTGCCACCTCCCCACGGGGGGAAGGAGCAGATACGCAGTATTTT. This gives the protein CATSPRGEGADTQYF.

V usage is TRBV5-8 and J usage is TRBJ2-7, with 8 bases matching TRBD1. The CDR3 covers 16 residues. Germline V CDR1 and CDR2: SGHTS, YDEGEE. V lost 1 base to trimming and J lost 0 bases; unmatched junction nucleotides: 6. The CDR3 nucleotides read TGTGCCAGCAGCTTGAATTTGGGACAGGCCTCCTACGAGCAGTACTTC. Residues: CASSLNLGQASYEQYF. The full variable domain, in which reference TRBV5-8 and TRBJ2-7 provide the parts outside the CDR3, is EAGVTQSPTHLIKTRGQQATLRCSPISGHTSVYWYQQALGLGLQFLLWYDEGEERNRGNFPPRFSGRQFPNYSSELNVNALELEDSALYLCASSLNLGQASYEQYFGPGTRLTVT.